These T cell receptor beta chains were read from a single sample in a study of cytomegalovirus exposure and HLA in healthy donors. Measured with immunoSEQ multiplex PCR; TCRdb has only the in-frame clones, and not every one. The sample lists about 140,000 clones; approximately 79% were seen once. The material sequenced was PBMCs. Receptors originate from a man in his forties or fifties in good health and CMV-seropositive. Each CDR3 is given with its conserved first and last residue. D genes are given only for firm matches. Clone size is shown for a subset of rows, as once, few, many or a class of expanded clone.

v_call	d_call	j_call	clone_size	cdr3_nt	cdr3_aa
TRBV13	TRBD1	TRBJ1-2	few	TGTGCCAGCAGCTCCGGGACAGTTGGTGGCTACACCTTC	CASSSGTVGGYTF
TRBV4-2	-	TRBJ2-6	once	TGTGCCAGCAGCCTCATCAGGCTGGGCGCCGGGGCCAACGTCCTGACTTTC	CASSLIRLGAGANVLTF
TRBV4-1	TRBD2	TRBJ2-1	-	TGCGCCAGCAGCCAAGATCGTACTAGCGGAGAGGCTAATGAGCAGTTCTTC	CASSQDRTSGEANEQFF
TRBV6-1	TRBD1	TRBJ1-1	-	TGTGCCAGCAGTGAATCCGGGACAGTGAACACTGAAGCTTTCTTT	CASSESGTVNTEAFF
TRBV7-8	TRBD1	TRBJ1-1	-	TGTGCCAGCAGCCCCAAGATGACAGGGCCCCCCATGGCTTTCTTT	CASSPKMTGPPMAFF
TRBV5-1	-	TRBJ1-1	-	TGCGCCAGCAGCTCCCCGGGAGGGAACACTGAAGCTTTCTTT	CASSSPGGNTEAFF
TRBV4-1	-	TRBJ1-2	-	TGCGCCAGCAGCCCTACTGCGAGGGTCTACTATGGCTACACCTTC	CASSPTARVYYGYTF
TRBV6-1	TRBD1	TRBJ1-1	-	TGTGCCAGCAGCCTTTCCGGGACAGGGGGTGCTTTCTTT	CASSLSGTGGAFF
TRBV18	-	TRBJ1-1	-	TGTGCCAGCTCACCATGGGGCCGGAACACTGAAGCTTTCTTT	CASSPWGRNTEAFF
TRBV19	TRBD1	TRBJ2-6	-	TGTGCCAGTAAGGGACAGAGTTGGTCTGGGGCCAACGTCCTGACTTTC	CASKGQSWSGANVLTF
TRBV4-1	TRBD2	TRBJ2-3	-	TGCGCCAGCAGCCAAAGGGAAATAGCGGGGGCCACAGGAACGCAGTATTTT	CASSQREIAGATGTQYF
TRBV30	-	TRBJ2-3	-	TGTGCCTGGAGCCCGGGGGTCGTCACAGATACGCAGTATTTT	CAWSPGVVTDTQYF
TRBV6-4	TRBD1	TRBJ2-1	once	TGTGCCAGCAGCGATGCCGGGACAGGGTACAATGAGCAGTTCTTC	CASSDAGTGYNEQFF
TRBV27	-	TRBJ2-7	-	TGTGCCAGCAGTCTTGGGACTTCTGGGGAGCAGTACTTC	CASSLGTSGEQYF
TRBV5-1	-	TRBJ1-2	-	TGCGCCAGCAGCTTGGGACAAGGAAGTTATGGCTACACCTTC	CASSLGQGSYGYTF
TRBV11-3	-	TRBJ2-5	-	TGTGCCAGCAGGCCCAGGAGGGGTGGGGAGACCCAGTACTTC	CASRPRRGGETQYF
TRBV5-1	-	TRBJ2-1	few	TGCGCCAGCAGCTTGACCGGGTCAGACTACAATGAGCAGTTCTTC	CASSLTGSDYNEQFF
TRBV9	-	TRBJ1-1	-	TGTGCCAGCAGCGGGAGGCGGGGCGTGGGGAACACTGAAGCTTTCTTT	CASSGRRGVGNTEAFF
TRBV7-9	TRBD1	TRBJ1-2	-	TGTGCCAGCAGCCAAGCAGGACAGGGGGCTTATTTTTATGGCTACACCTTC	CASSQAGQGAYFYGYTF
TRBV5-1	-	TRBJ1-1	-	TGCGCCAGCAGCGCCCTCGGGAACACTGAAGCTTTCTTT	CASSALGNTEAFF
TRBV5-4	-	TRBJ1-2	-	TGTGCCAGCAGATGGGAAGGGGTAGGCTACACCTTC	CASRWEGVGYTF
TRBV2	TRBD1	TRBJ1-6	-	TGTGCCAGCAGGCCGACAGGGGGCCATAATCCCCTCCACTTT	CASRPTGGHNPLHF
TRBV11-3	-	TRBJ1-4	-	TGTGCCAGCAGCTTAGATGGGGCCCATAATGAAAAACTGTTTTTT	CASSLDGAHNEKLFF
TRBV18	-	TRBJ2-7	-	TGTGCCAGCTCACGATCAGGATTCTACGAGCAGTACTTC	CASSRSGFYEQYF
TRBV7-8	TRBD1	TRBJ2-7	-	TGTGCCAGCAGCCGGGTGCGACAGGGGGACGCGCAGTACTTC	CASSRVRQGDAQYF
TRBV6-5	-	TRBJ1-3	-	TGTGCCAGCAGAACGGGTATTAACTCTGGAAACACCATATATTTT	CASRTGINSGNTIYF
TRBV7-9	-	TRBJ1-2	-	TGTGCCAGCAGCTCGACAGACAGGCTCTACTATGGCTACACCTTC	CASSSTDRLYYGYTF
TRBV29-1	TRBD2	TRBJ2-1	-	TGCAGCGTTTCCCCTAGGCTAGCGGCCTACAATGAGCAGTTCTTC	CSVSPRLAAYNEQFF
TRBV7-8	TRBD1	TRBJ2-7	-	TGTGCCAGCAGCTGGGGACAGGTCTACGAGCAGTACTTC	CASSWGQVYEQYF
TRBV6-5	TRBD2	TRBJ2-1	-	TGTGCCAGCAGTGGCGGGGGGAGTTTCTACAATGAGCAGTTCTTC	CASSGGGSFYNEQFF
TRBV2	TRBD2	TRBJ2-1	-	TGTGCCAGCAGATTGACTAGCGGGAATAGGAATGAGCAGTTCTTC	CASRLTSGNRNEQFF
TRBV2	TRBD1	TRBJ2-2	-	TGTGCCAGCAGTGAATGGGGACAGGCGAACACCGGGGAGCTGTTTTTT	CASSEWGQANTGELFF
TRBV11-2	-	TRBJ1-1	once	TGTGCCAGCAGCCTTTTTACAGGGAACACTGAAGCTTTCTTT	CASSLFTGNTEAFF
TRBV2	-	TRBJ1-5	few	TGTGCCAGCACGTACAGTAGCAATCAGCCCCAGCATTTT	CASTYSSNQPQHF
TRBV28	-	TRBJ1-1	-	TGTGCCAGCAGTTTACCAGGACTCAACACTGAAGCTTTCTTT	CASSLPGLNTEAFF
TRBV5-1	TRBD1	TRBJ1-1	-	TGCGCCAGCAGCCTCTTTTGGGGACAGTCCTCGGTCACTGAAGCTTTCTTT	CASSLFWGQSSVTEAFF
TRBV10-2	-	TRBJ1-6	few	TGCGCCAGCAGGCAGAACAATTCACCCCTCCACTTT	CASRQNNSPLHF
TRBV7-9	TRBD2	TRBJ2-5	-	TGTTCCAGCGCACTAGCGGGAGGGCAAGAGACCCAGTACTTC	CSSALAGGQETQYF
TRBV13	-	TRBJ2-3	-	TGTGCCAGCAGCCCCCCCCCGCGGCTAGGCGGCACTGGGGATACGCAGTATTTT	CASSPPPRLGGTGDTQYF